What follows are 22 T cell receptor beta chains derived from one specimen sequenced in a study of regulatory T cells in long-lasting Graves disease (dated by TCRdb to the early 2020s). Per the publication, the time point label means: newly diagnosed GD, antithyroid drugs for less than 3 months. For both TCR sequencing and RNA sequencing, RNA was extracted from PBMCs in TRIzol. The library came from multiplex PCR. Sequencing instrument: Illumina HiSeq 4000. To build TCR beta libraries, CDR3 regions were amplified by Arm-PCR using iRepertoire HTBI primers. TCRdb cleaned the public reads at Q25 with fastp, built clones with MiXCR and kept in-frame beta chains. Every distinct CDR3 protein forms one entry, paired with its most common genes and DNA. This sample holds about 440,000 distinct CDR3 sequences; 14% to 15% were observed only once. In total, the top ten clones hold over 15% of the sample. The data also belong to a second study, concerning T cells in Graves' hyperthyroidism and ophthalmopathy.

The specimen comprised peripheral blood mononuclear cells (PBMCs), sampled at new diagnosis, from a patient treated with antithyroid drugs. The receptors originated from a woman aged 25 to 45 with Graves disease. Donor details come from another sample of the same person, matched by shared clones.

This clonotype was recorded at least ten times. DNA for the CDR3: TGTGCCAGCACTTACGACCACAAAAACATTCAGTACTTC. It is translated as CASTYDHKNIQYF. The chain links TRBV6-9 to TRBJ2-4; D is undetermined. Germline V gene sequence: CDR1 MNHGY, CDR2 SVAAGI. The V end lost 7 bases, the J end lost 3 bases, and 10 bases lay between the germline ends. There are 13 residues in the CDR3.

Ten or more counts support this clonotype. The chain has TRBV12-3 or TRBV12-4 and TRBJ1-2; possibly TRBD1 for D (6 bases). The V end lost 7 bases, the J end lost 6 bases, and 15 bases lay between the germline ends. The CDR3 runs to 13 residues. CDR3 in DNA: TGTGCCAGCAACTTGGGGGCGGGCGATGGCTACACCTTC. This codes for CASNLGAGDGYTF.

In its sample, this clonotype was seen many times. The chain joins TRBV10-3 to TRBJ2-5; 9 nucleotides agree with TRBD2. The V and J ends lost 5 bases and 2 bases, in that order; junction bases with no gene match: 3. The CDR3 runs to 14 residues. Germline V CDR1 and CDR2: ENHRY, SYGVKD. In nucleotides, the CDR3 is TGTGCCATCAGTTCCCTAGCGGGGCAAGAGACCCAGTACTTC. Protein: CAISSLAGQETQYF.

This clonotype showed up many times. V and J are TRBV7-3 and TRBJ2-5, with D uncertain. This CDR3 is built from 13 residues. Trimming removed 0 bases at V and 1 base at J, with 3 bases between. From germline, CDR1 is SGHTA and CDR2 FQGTGA. Written as DNA, the CDR3 is TGTGCCAGCAGCTTAACCCCCCAAGAGACCCAGTACTTC. It encodes CASSLTPQETQYF.

V gene TRBV27 combines with J gene TRBJ1-2; D possibly corresponds to TRBD1 (5 bases). This CDR3 spans 12 amino acids. Trimming pared 6 bases from V and 8 bases from J, leaving 13 bases between. CDR1 and CDR2 (germline): MNHEY, SMNVEV (reference sequence). CDR3 residues: CASREGTGGYTF. CDR3 in DNA: TGTGCCAGCAGAGAGGGGACTGGGGGCTACACCTTC.

The genes are TRBV28 and TRBJ1-5, with a weak D call TRBD1 (5 bases). From germline, CDR1 is MDHEN and CDR2 SYDVKM. The CDR3 runs 14 residues. Trimming pared 5 bases from V and 2 bases from J, leaving 10 bases between. In nucleotides, the CDR3 is TGTGCCAGCAGTGGGGCGGCGGGCAATCAGCCCCAGCATTTT. Translation: CASSGAAGNQPQHF.

This clonotype was counted between two and nine times. This sequence joins TRBV5-1 and TRBJ1-3; D is unclear. Germline CDR1 SGHRS, CDR2 YFSETQ. Trimming took off 6 bases at V and 6 bases at J, with 22 bases between the two ends. The CDR3 is 16 residues long. The CDR3 sequence is CASTLGLLGGANTIYF. CDR3 coding DNA: TGCGCCAGCACCCTTGGGCTCCTCGGAGGCGCAAACACCATATATTTT.

The chain carries TRBV10-3 and TRBJ1-1, with 8 bases matching TRBD1. The CDR3 has 12 residues. V lost 5 bases and J lost 6; bases outside the gene matches: 2. Germline V gene lookup returns CDR1 ENHRY and CDR2 SYGVKD. CDR3 nucleotides: TGTGCCATCAGTTTGACAGGGGCTGAAGCTTTCTTT. Its translation: CAISLTGAEAFF.

The sample holds many counts of this clonotype. This rearrangement joins TRBV11-1 to TRBJ2-1; D is perhaps TRBD2 (6 bases). This CDR3 spans 13 amino acids. V was shortened by 1 base and J by 9 bases, with 10 bases between the two germline ends. The germline V gene has CDR1 SGHAT and CDR2 FQDESV (reference sequence). This CDR3 is CASSLGGTAEQFF. The CDR3 DNA follows: TGTGCCAGCAGCTTAGGGGGGACTGCTGAGCAGTTCTTC. The whole variable domain, filled in from reference TRBV11-1 and TRBJ2-1, reads EAEVAQSPRYKITEKSQAVAFWCDPISGHATLYWYRQILGQGPELLVQFQDESVVDDSQLPKDRFSAERLKGVDSTLKIQPAELGDSAMYLCASSLGGTAEQFFGPGTRLTVL.

In its sample, this clonotype was seen a few times. The genes are TRBV6-6 and TRBJ2-4; possible D gene TRBD2, 6 bases. Trimming took off 0 bases at V and 7 bases at J, with 13 bases between the two ends. This CDR3 spans 15 amino acids. Germline V gene sequence: CDR1 MNHNY, CDR2 SVGAGI (reference sequence). This chain's CDR3 is CASSYSSGGLNIQYF. The DNA for the CDR3 is TGTGCCAGCAGTTACTCTAGTGGGGGGTTGAACATTCAGTACTTC.

This clonotype was counted ten times or more. The J gene is TRBJ1-4, the V gene TRBV30, with TRBD1 identical over 7 bases. The CDR3 runs to 13 residues. Per germline, CDR1 GTSNPN and CDR2 SVGIG (reference sequence). The trim removed 3 bases at V and 8 bases at J, leaving 6 bases unmatched. In DNA, the CDR3 is TGTGCCTGGAGAGAGACAGGGAGCGAAAAACTGTTTTTT. This codes for CAWRETGSEKLFF.

This clonotype came up a few times. This chain links TRBV12-3 or TRBV12-4 with TRBJ2-1, with 12 bases aligning to TRBD2. Losses at the gene ends were 7 bases for V and 6 bases for J; bases not matched to a gene: 4. The CDR3 has 14 amino acids. The CDR3 spells CASTTSGRFNEQFF. The CDR3 DNA is TGTGCCAGCACCACTAGCGGGAGGTTCAATGAGCAGTTCTTC.

This clonotype was detected only a few times. The V call is TRBV20-1, the J call TRBJ1-5; D is unresolved. The V and J ends lost 0 bases and 6 bases respectively, with 18 bases between them. CDR1 is DFQATT and CDR2 is SNEGSKA in the germline V gene (reference sequence). This CDR3 spans 16 amino acids. CDR3 in amino acids: CSARDEWWAVAQPQHF. CDR3 coding DNA: TGCAGTGCTAGAGATGAATGGTGGGCAGTCGCTCAGCCCCAGCATTTT.

This clonotype was detected only a few times. The rearrangement links TRBV20-1 to TRBJ2-3; D is perhaps TRBD2 (5 bases). V was trimmed by 0 bases and J by 0 bases, leaving 7 bases between them. CDR3 length equals 14 residues. Germline CDR1 reads DFQATT; CDR2 reads SNEGSKA (reference sequence). CDR3 DNA sequence: TGCAGTGCTAGAGAGGGCGGGAGCACAGATACGCAGTATTTT. Its translation is CSAREGGSTDTQYF.

This clonotype came up many times. The chain joins TRBV29-1 to TRBJ1-2; tentative D call: TRBD1 (6 bases). The V gene's germline CDR1 is SQVTM and CDR2 ANQGSEA. V lost 0 bases and J 4 bases, leaving 21 bases between the germline ends. This CDR3 contains 17 residues. CDR3 DNA: TGCAGCGTTGAAGATTTAGGGGGGCAGGGCGACGGCTATGGCTACACCTTC. It translates to CSVEDLGGQGDGYGYTF.

Comment on this clonotype: Since a much larger clone is just one base distant, this may be a read error. The chain joins TRBV6-4 to TRBJ2-7, with 8 nucleotides matching TRBD2. The CDR3 has 14 residues. V lost 5 bases to trimming and J lost 9 bases; unmatched junction nucleotides: 12. Germline values: CDR1 MRHNA, CDR2 SNTAGT. The CDR3 sequence: CASSYGGALFRQYF. The DNA of the CDR3 is TGTGCCAGCAGTTACGGGGGGGCGCTTTTCCGGCAGTACTTC.

This clonotype was found many times. The chain combines TRBV6-1 with TRBJ2-1, with D possibly called TRBD1 or TRBD2 (5 bases each). The CDR3 is 13 residues long. The germline V gene encodes CDR1 MNHNS and CDR2 SASEGT. V was cut by 7 bases and J by 8 bases, with 15 bases left in between. The CDR3 protein is CASNPGRGDEQFF. The CDR3, as DNA: TGTGCCAGCAACCCGGGGCGAGGGGATGAGCAGTTCTTC.

This clonotype came up a few times. V gene TRBV6-1 combines with J gene TRBJ1-1; 8 bases fit TRBD1. CDR1 MNHNS and CDR2 SASEGT come from the germline V gene. The J segment lost 0 bases and the V segment lost 6 bases, leaving 6 bases of the junction unmatched. CDR3 size: 15 residues. The CDR3 reads CASRDDRGMNTEAFF. CDR3 DNA: TGTGCCAGCAGAGACGACAGGGGAATGAACACTGAAGCTTTCTTT.

The V gene is TRBV18, the J gene TRBJ1-6; D is unclear. V lost 5 bases to trimming and J lost 6 bases, with 14 bases between them. The length of the CDR3 is 15 residues. The germline CDR1 and CDR2 sequences are KGHSH and LQKENI. CDR3 sequence (DNA): TGTGCCAGCTCAACGGATCCTTCGGGTAATTCACCCCTCCACTTT. It specifies CASSTDPSGNSPLHF.

This clonotype was counted between two and nine times. The chain links TRBV19 to TRBJ2-5; TRBD2 matches 14 bases. V lost 6 bases to trimming and J lost 5 bases; unmatched junction nucleotides: 11. The CDR3 sequence is 17 residues long. Germline V gene sequence: CDR1 LNHDA, CDR2 SQIVND (reference sequence). The CDR3 is CASRTGTSGSFGETQYF. The CDR3, as DNA: TGTGCCAGTAGAACCGGGACTAGCGGGAGTTTTGGTGAGACCCAGTACTTC.

This clonotype was observed many times. The V call is TRBV7-8, the J call TRBJ1-5; D uncertain. Germline V gene sequence: CDR1 SGHVS, CDR2 FQNEAQ. CDR3 size: 15 residues. V shed 2 bases and J shed 5 bases, with 13 bases lying between them. CDR3 protein: CASSLSTSPHQPQHF. CDR3 bases: TGTGCCAGCAGCTTATCCACATCACCCCATCAGCCCCAGCATTTT.

The chain recombines TRBV12-3 or TRBV12-4 with TRBJ1-1, with TRBD1 identical over 7 bases. V lost 5 bases and J lost 6; bases outside the gene matches: 6. This CDR3 spans 13 amino acids. In DNA form, the CDR3 reads TGTGCCAGCAGTGAAGAGGGGGCGGCTGAAGCTTTCTTT. Amino acids: CASSEEGAAEAFF.